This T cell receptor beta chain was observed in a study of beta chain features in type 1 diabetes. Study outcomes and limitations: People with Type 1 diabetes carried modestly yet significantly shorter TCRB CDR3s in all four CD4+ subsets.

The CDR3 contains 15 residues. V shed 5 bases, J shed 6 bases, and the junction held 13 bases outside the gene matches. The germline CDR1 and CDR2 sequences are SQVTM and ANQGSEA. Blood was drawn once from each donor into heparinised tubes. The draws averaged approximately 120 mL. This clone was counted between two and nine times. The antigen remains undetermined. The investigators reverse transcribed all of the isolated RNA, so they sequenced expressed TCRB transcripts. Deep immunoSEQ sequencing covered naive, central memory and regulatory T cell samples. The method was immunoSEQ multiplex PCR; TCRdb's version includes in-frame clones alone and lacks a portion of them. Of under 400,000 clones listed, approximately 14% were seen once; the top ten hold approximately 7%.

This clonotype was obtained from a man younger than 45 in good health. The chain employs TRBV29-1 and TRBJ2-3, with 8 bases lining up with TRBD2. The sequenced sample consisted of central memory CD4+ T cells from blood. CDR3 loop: CSVLGGEWATDTQYF. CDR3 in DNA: TGCAGCGTTCTCGGGGGGGAATGGGCAACGGATACGCAGTATTTT.